The entry below gives a single T cell receptor beta chain sequence along with its context. Its antigen is still unknown. The PCR had 60 Vbeta and 13 Jbeta primers. As originally analysed: Some 80 million unique TCR beta chains, roughly 10 million shared, were counted in a later analysis. Sequenced by immunoSEQ multiplex PCR; TCRdb stores in-frame clones only, minus some. The V and J calls and clone size were taken over from that table, and D and trimming were inferred from the DNA. Its clone listing holds 60,000 to 80,000 clones. This entry is derived from a study of cytomegalovirus exposure and HLA in healthy donors. Findings and limits, study-wide: Analyses of presence and absence presupposed an approximately uniform sequencing depth across donors. The study labeled 180 or so TCR beta chains cytomegalovirus-associated.

V lost 3 bases and J lost 8, with 10 bases in between. This CDR3 is built from 13 residues. Germline V gene sequence: CDR1 SGHVS, CDR2 FNYEAQ. The V gene is TRBV7-6, the J gene TRBJ1-4; D uncertain. The TCR originated in a man aged 40-49 years in good health and CMV-seronegative. Source material: PBMCs. CDR3 sequence: CASSLPGAEKLFF. For the CDR3, the DNA is TGTGCCAGCAGCTTGCCGGGAGCGGAAAAACTGTTTTTT.